The 7 T cell receptor beta chains given below trace back to one sample, sequenced in a study of regulatory T cells in long-lasting Graves disease. Arm-PCR of CDR3 regions and iRepertoire HTBI primers were the basis on which TCR beta libraries were built. TCRdb called the multiplex PCR reads again in MiXCR, with one record for every CDR3 protein. The profile shows around 480,000 distinct CDR3 sequences, 15% to 20% of them singletons. Indicated time point: newly diagnosed GD, antithyroid drugs for less than 3 months. PBMC-extracted RNA yielded the TCR library. A further study also used this sample, focusing on T cells in Graves' hyperthyroidism and ophthalmopathy.

The source was peripheral blood mononuclear cells (PBMCs), collected at new diagnosis, from a patient treated with antithyroid drugs. Every receptor here comes from a man aged 35 to 55 with Graves disease.

This chain joins TRBV7-8 and TRBJ1-5; D perhaps matches TRBD1 (5 bases). CDR1 and CDR2 from the germline V gene are SGHVS and FQNEAQ. This CDR3 has 15 residues. V was cut by 1 base and J by 4 bases, with 11 bases left in between. The CDR3 coding sequence is TGTGCCAGCAGCTTAGATGCGGGGGGGAATCAGCCCCAGCATTTT. This translates into CASSLDAGGNQPQHF.

The chain carries TRBV7-9 and TRBJ2-1; 8 bases are a match to TRBD2. Germline trimming cut 5 bases from V and 7 bases from J; bases unmatched to any gene: 10. CDR1 and CDR2 (germline): SEHNR, FQNEAQ (reference sequence). The CDR3 loop spans 15 amino acids. The DNA of the CDR3 is TGTGCCAGCAGCCCCCGACTAGCGAGGGTGAATGAGCAGTTCTTC. This translates into CASSPRLARVNEQFF.

CDR3 nucleotides: TGTGCCAGCAGGATAGGGCCGGGCACAGATACGCAGTATTTT. Translating it yields CASRIGPGTDTQYF. The chain carries TRBV27 and TRBJ2-3; D is uncertain. V was pared by 6 bases and J by 1 base, with 11 bases between. Germline V gene lookup returns CDR1 MNHEY and CDR2 SMNVEV (reference sequence). The CDR3 extends over 14 amino acids.

This clonotype was counted ten times or more. This chain links TRBV20-1 with TRBJ2-1; 12 nucleotides align to TRBD2. This CDR3 spans 19 amino acids. The germline V gene has CDR1 DFQATT and CDR2 SNEGSKA (reference sequence). Trimming at V came to 0 bases and at J to 0 bases, leaving 9 bases not matched to a gene. CDR3: CSARDLGLAGSFSYNEQFF. In nucleotides, the CDR3 is TGCAGTGCTAGAGACCTAGGACTAGCGGGAAGTTTCTCCTACAATGAGCAGTTCTTC.

The chain has TRBV20-1 and TRBJ1-1, with TRBD1 identical over 11 bases. Germline V CDR1 and CDR2: DFQATT, SNEGSKA (reference sequence). The junction had 7 bases not matched to a gene; V was cut back by 0 bases and J by 4 bases. CDR3 length equals 16 residues. DNA for the CDR3: TGCAGTGCTAGAGATCGGACAGGGGGCACACTCACTGAAGCTTTCTTT. Encoded protein: CSARDRTGGTLTEAFF.

This clonotype was seen many times. This rearrangement joins TRBV3-1 to TRBJ2-3; no clear D. Germline V gene data show CDR1 as LGHDT and CDR2 as YNNKEL (reference sequence). The V gene lost 4 bases and the J gene lost 6 bases, with 8 bases spanning the gap. The CDR3 has 12 amino acids. The CDR3 DNA sequence: TGTGCCAGCAGCCCTAAAACCGATACGCAGTATTTT. Encoded protein: CASSPKTDTQYF.

As for this clonotype: One junction end does not reproduce the germline sequence, and a read error may be involved. The V call is TRBV10-3, the J call TRBJ2-1; 7 positions match TRBD1. CDR1 and CDR2 (germline): ENHRY, SYGVKD. The CDR3 totals 12 residues. CDR3 sequence: CAISGSGQERFF. CDR3 bases: TGTGCCATCAGTGGATCAGGACAGGAGCGGTTCTTC.